This is a list of T cell receptor beta chains from one sample in a study of blood T cell repertoires in COVID-19. Here immunoSEQ multiplex PCR was the method, and the copy in TCRdb shows in-frame clones only, minus some. The table records roughly 130,000 clones, approximately 83% of them present only once. The sequenced material came from PBMCs or T cells enriched from blood (not recorded which). These receptors were obtained from a middle-aged man who had recovered from COVID-19. CDR3s include the opening cysteine and the closing phenylalanine or tryptophan. Fields, in order: V gene, J gene, clone size, D gene, CDR3 DNA, CDR3 protein. D genes are given only for firm matches. The size entry is marked missing in some rows and otherwise reads once, few, many or a size class.

v_gene: TRBV27
j_gene: TRBJ1-2
abundance: few
d_gene: -
CDR3nt: TGTGCCAGCAGCTCCTCGGGGGAGGGAGGTTTGGGCTACACCTTC
CDR3aa: CASSSSGEGGLGYTF

v_gene: TRBV12-2
j_gene: TRBJ2-7
abundance: -
d_gene: -
CDR3nt: TGTGCAAGTCGCTTAGCGTCTCATAGACCCAGGGGTTACGAGCAGTACTTC
CDR3aa: CASRLASHRPRGYEQYF

v_gene: TRBV9
j_gene: TRBJ2-2
abundance: -
d_gene: TRBD2
CDR3nt: TGTGCCAGCAGCACCACTAGCGTGATGTTTTTT
CDR3aa: CASSTTSVMFF

v_gene: TRBV5-4
j_gene: TRBJ2-3
abundance: -
d_gene: -
CDR3nt: TGTGCCAGCAGGCCGGACTACCGTAGCACAGATACGCAGTATTTT
CDR3aa: CASRPDYRSTDTQYF

v_gene: TRBV4-3
j_gene: TRBJ2-1
abundance: -
d_gene: -
CDR3nt: TGCGCCAGCCGCCGTTCCGTTCGCAGGGGGGAGTCCTACAATGAGCAGTTCTTC
CDR3aa: CASRRSVRRGESYNEQFF

v_gene: TRBV5-4
j_gene: TRBJ2-3
abundance: -
d_gene: -
CDR3nt: TGTGCCAGCAGCTCGGGCACAGATACGCAGTATTTT
CDR3aa: CASSSGTDTQYF

v_gene: TRBV27
j_gene: TRBJ1-4
abundance: -
d_gene: TRBD1
CDR3nt: TGTGCCAGCAGGGGACAGTTAAATGAAAAACTGTTTTTT
CDR3aa: CASRGQLNEKLFF

v_gene: TRBV19
j_gene: TRBJ1-2
abundance: once
d_gene: TRBD1
CDR3nt: TGTGCCAGTAGCCACCCGCGGAACAGGGGCCCCTACACCTTC
CDR3aa: CASSHPRNRGPYTF

v_gene: TRBV5-6
j_gene: TRBJ1-6
abundance: -
d_gene: -
CDR3nt: TGTGCCAGCAGCTTGAGGTTTCTGGCGGGTAATTCACCCCTCCACTTT
CDR3aa: CASSLRFLAGNSPLHF

v_gene: TRBV4-3
j_gene: TRBJ2-5
abundance: -
d_gene: -
CDR3nt: TGCGCCAGCAGCCACTCCACGGGTTCCCAAGAGACCCAGTACTTC
CDR3aa: CASSHSTGSQETQYF

v_gene: TRBV3-1/TRBV3-2
j_gene: TRBJ1-6
abundance: -
d_gene: -
CDR3nt: TGTGCCAGCAGCCAGGCAGGGGTTGCCAATAATTCACCCCTCCACTTT
CDR3aa: CASSQAGVANNSPLHF

v_gene: TRBV5-4
j_gene: TRBJ1-4
abundance: -
d_gene: -
CDR3nt: TGTGCCAGCAGCTCTGACCCGTCAGGGACTAATGAAAAACTGTTTTTT
CDR3aa: CASSSDPSGTNEKLFF

v_gene: TRBV5-6
j_gene: TRBJ1-2
abundance: few
d_gene: -
CDR3nt: TGTGCCAGCTTCACGAGTGAAGCCCGTAACTATGGCTACACCTTC
CDR3aa: CASFTSEARNYGYTF

v_gene: TRBV6-5
j_gene: TRBJ1-6
abundance: once
d_gene: -
CDR3nt: TGTGCCAGCAGGCGTCCGAGTTCACCCCTCCACTTT
CDR3aa: CASRRPSSPLHF

v_gene: TRBV11-2
j_gene: TRBJ2-7
abundance: -
d_gene: -
CDR3nt: TGTGCCAGCAGCTTAGAGTCCGGGTCCTACTACGAGCAGTACTTC
CDR3aa: CASSLESGSYYEQYF

v_gene: TRBV28
j_gene: TRBJ1-2
abundance: -
d_gene: TRBD1
CDR3nt: TGTGCCAGCAGAAGTGGACAGGGGGCGCGTGGCTACACCTTC
CDR3aa: CASRSGQGARGYTF

v_gene: TRBV6-5
j_gene: TRBJ2-7
abundance: -
d_gene: TRBD1
CDR3nt: TGTGCCAGCAGTTACACCGACAGGGTGGGCCAGTACTTC
CDR3aa: CASSYTDRVGQYF

v_gene: TRBV2
j_gene: TRBJ2-2
abundance: -
d_gene: TRBD1
CDR3nt: TGTGCCAGCAGTGGGACAGGGTCCACCGGGGAGCTGTTTTTT
CDR3aa: CASSGTGSTGELFF

v_gene: TRBV4-3
j_gene: TRBJ1-2
abundance: -
d_gene: -
CDR3nt: TGCGCCAGCAGCCAAGATCAGGACGGGGAAGATGGCTACACCTTC
CDR3aa: CASSQDQDGEDGYTF

v_gene: TRBV4-3
j_gene: TRBJ2-7
abundance: many
d_gene: -
CDR3nt: TGCGCCAGCAGCCAAAATCCCCTTGGCAGGGTAAGGGCATCCGAGCAGTACTTC
CDR3aa: CASSQNPLGRVRASEQYF

v_gene: TRBV12-5
j_gene: TRBJ1-5
abundance: -
d_gene: TRBD1
CDR3nt: TGTGCTAGTGGTTGGACAGGGGATCAGCCCCAGCATTTT
CDR3aa: CASGWTGDQPQHF

v_gene: TRBV5-1
j_gene: TRBJ2-3
abundance: -
d_gene: TRBD2
CDR3nt: TGCGCCAGCAGCTTACCGGGGGGGAGGGATACGCAGTATTTT
CDR3aa: CASSLPGGRDTQYF

v_gene: TRBV11-1
j_gene: TRBJ1-1
abundance: -
d_gene: -
CDR3nt: TGTGCCAGCAGCCGAGAGATGAACACTGAAGCTTTCTTT
CDR3aa: CASSREMNTEAFF

v_gene: TRBV3-1/TRBV3-2
j_gene: TRBJ2-3
abundance: many
d_gene: TRBD2
CDR3nt: TGTGCCAGCAGCGCAGGAGCGGCTAGCGGGGGCACAGATACGCAGTATTTT
CDR3aa: CASSAGAASGGTDTQYF

v_gene: TRBV18
j_gene: TRBJ2-1
abundance: -
d_gene: -
CDR3nt: TGTGCCAGCTCACCGTTCGCAGGGGCCAATGAGCAGTTCTTC
CDR3aa: CASSPFAGANEQFF

v_gene: TRBV3-1/TRBV3-2
j_gene: TRBJ1-6
abundance: -
d_gene: TRBD1
CDR3nt: TGTGCCAGCAGCCAGTCGGGACAGAATAATTCACCCCTCCACTTT
CDR3aa: CASSQSGQNNSPLHF

v_gene: TRBV11-3
j_gene: TRBJ2-1
abundance: -
d_gene: -
CDR3nt: TGTGCCAGCAGCCCCGTGGGGGGGGCTTACAATGAGCAGTTCTTC
CDR3aa: CASSPVGGAYNEQFF

v_gene: TRBV3-1/TRBV3-2
j_gene: TRBJ2-2
abundance: -
d_gene: TRBD1
CDR3nt: TGTGCCAGCAGCCAAGATCAGGGGGCAAGGAGCCACACCGGGGAGCTGTTTTTT
CDR3aa: CASSQDQGARSHTGELFF